The 2 T cell receptor beta chains reported below all come from one sample, sequenced in a study of cytomegalovirus exposure and HLA in healthy donors. PCR was performed using 60 Vbeta and 13 Jbeta primers. This table comes from immunoSEQ multiplex PCR, and its TCRdb copy is limited to in-frame clones, with some not included. The sample holds some 98,000 clones, around 75% seen once. Sample: PBMCs. These receptors came from a man between 18 and 35 years old in good health and CMV-seropositive.

The CDR3 sequence: CASRPSGGFYNEQFF. Here the CDR3 DNA reads TGTGCCAGCAGGCCTAGCGGGGGGTTTTACAATGAGCAGTTCTTC. The V and J genes are TRBV6-1 and TRBJ2-1; 11 bases line up with TRBD2. This CDR3 has 15 amino acids. V dropped 6 bases and J dropped 4; count of bases not matched to a gene: 5. Germline V gene data show CDR1 as MNHNS and CDR2 as SASEGT.

The chain has TRBV28 and TRBJ2-2, with 7 positions matching TRBD2. V was clipped by 5 bases and J by 1 base; unmatched bases: 4. The CDR3 spans 15 residues. CDR1 and CDR2 (germline): MDHEN, SYDVKM. CDR3 sequence: CASSTGGMNTGELFF. The DNA for the CDR3 is TGTGCCAGCAGTACGGGAGGTATGAACACCGGGGAGCTGTTTTTT.